What follows are 9 T cell receptor beta chains derived from one specimen sequenced in a study of early T cells in non-severe SARS-CoV-2 infection. TCRdb processed the 5' RACE reads anew with MiXCR; each CDR3 protein has one entry. Of about 60,000 distinct CDR3 sequences listed, 18% are singletons. The starting material was whole blood, obtained at baseline. These receptors all come from an adult who was a healthcare worker with PCR-confirmed SARS-CoV-2 infection or an uninfected control (not recorded which).

This clonotype was detected once. This sequence joins TRBV6-1 and TRBJ1-2; TRBD1 matches at 8 bases. CDR3 length: 15 residues. Losses at the gene ends were 2 bases for V and 3 bases for J; bases not matched to a gene: 5. Looked up from germline, CDR1 is MNHNS and CDR2 is SASEGT. Here the CDR3 DNA reads TGTGCCAGCAGTGAAAGGACAGGGAGCCACTATGGCTACACCTTC. Translated, it gives CASSERTGSHYGYTF.

This clonotype was seen many times. The chain links TRBV5-5 to TRBJ2-3; D might be TRBD2 (6 bases). V lost 1 base and J lost 10, with 13 bases in between. Germline V gives CDR1 SGHKS, CDR2 YYEKEE (reference sequence). CDR3 size: 13 residues. CDR3 DNA sequence: TGTGCCAGCAGCTTGTCTTTCGAGCGGGCGCAGTATTTT. It specifies CASSLSFERAQYF.

The gene calls are TRBV21-1 and TRBJ1-2. TRBV21-1 is annotated as a pseudogene. This CDR3 region has 15 residues. CDR3 protein: CASSRSAGMNYGYTF. In nucleotides, the CDR3 is TGTGCCAGCAGCCGAAGTGCAGGAATGAACTATGGCTACACCTTC.

This clonotype was found a few times. The chain uses TRBV20-1 and TRBJ2-3; 8 bases fit TRBD2. The junction had 7 bases not matched to a gene; V was cut back by 5 bases and J by 0 bases. There are 15 residues in the CDR3. Germline assignment: CDR1 DFQATT and CDR2 SNEGSKA (reference sequence). CDR3 protein: CSAPGGGTSTDTQYF. The CDR3 DNA reads TGCAGTGCTCCGGGGGGGGGTACTAGCACAGATACGCAGTATTTT.

The genes are TRBV7-8 and TRBJ1-5; TRBD1 matches 7 bases. Trimming at V came to 1 base and at J to 6 bases, leaving 9 bases not matched to a gene. Germline V gene sequence: CDR1 SGHVS, CDR2 FQNEAQ. The CDR3 contains 16 residues. The CDR3 bases are TGTGCCAGCAGCTTAGAGCCTGGGACAGTTGTTCAGCCCCAGCATTTT. It translates to CASSLEPGTVVQPQHF.

This clonotype has a handful of counts. The chain uses TRBV4-2 and TRBJ2-3; D gene unclear. V lost 1 base to trimming and J lost 0 bases, with 8 bases between them. Germline CDR1 is LGHNA and CDR2 is YNFKEQ. This CDR3 contains 15 residues. The CDR3: CASSQGTASTDTQYF. CDR3 bases: TGTGCCAGCAGCCAAGGGACGGCGAGCACAGATACGCAGTATTTT.

The genes are TRBV3-1 and TRBJ2-7; D is perhaps TRBD1 (5 bases). CDR3 length: 15 residues. Germline V CDR1 and CDR2: LGHDT, YNNKEL (reference sequence). The V and J ends lost 0 bases and 2 bases respectively, with 11 bases between them. The CDR3 region has the DNA TGTGCCAGCAGCCAAGATGGAGACAGAACCTACGAGCAGTACTTC. Amino acids: CASSQDGDRTYEQYF.

DNA of the CDR3: TGTGCCAGCTCACCAACCTTGGTTAACTCTGGGGCCAACGTCCTGACTTTC. The encoded protein is CASSPTLVNSGANVLTF. This rearrangement joins TRBV18 to TRBJ2-6, with unresolved D. CDR1 and CDR2 (germline): KGHSH, LQKENI. The CDR3 extends over 17 amino acids. V shed 2 bases and J shed 0 bases, with 11 bases lying between them.

This chain connects TRBV5-5 to TRBJ2-2; 7 bases are a match to TRBD1. Germline trimming cut 1 base from V and 0 bases from J; bases unmatched to any gene: 9. The CDR3 runs 18 residues. The V gene's germline CDR1 is SGHKS and CDR2 YYEKEE (reference sequence). The DNA of the CDR3 is TGTGCCAGCAGCTTGCCGGACAGGACCCCCGCGAACACCGGGGAGCTGTTTTTT. This codes for CASSLPDRTPANTGELFF.